The following is a T cell receptor (beta chain) sequence with its context. The antigen is undetermined. CDR1 and CDR2 from the germline V gene are SNHLY and FYNNEI. The CDR3 spans 16 residues. V gave up 7 bases and J gave up 1 base; unmatched junction bases: 6. These data originate in a study of shared clonotypes between healthy human individuals. Whole-study context: For every donor, three CD4 naive, three CD4 memory, two CD8 naive and one CD8 memory plates were used. Findings of the study overall: On the whole, naive subsets had larger estimated richness than memory subsets had.

CD45RO negativity and positive selection for CCR7 defined naive CD8 cells, a population that excluded terminally differentiated effector memory CD45RA+ cells. Donors comprised only Caucasian adults living in Nashville, Tennessee. The assay was run at deep level. Some clones are missing from TCRdb's copy, which holds only in-frame ones; the method was immunoSEQ multiplex PCR. The sample lists over 750,000 clones; about 96% were seen once. This sequence was found in a man younger than 45 in good health. The rearrangement joins TRBV2 to TRBJ2-6; TRBD1 agrees at 8 bases. The material sequenced was naive CD8+ T cells sorted from blood. The CDR3 nucleotides are TGTGCCAGCATCCACAGGGGGACGTCTGGGGCCAACGTCCTGACTTTC. It translates to CASIHRGTSGANVLTF.